The next 14 T cell receptor beta chains were all read from a single sample in a study of cytomegalovirus exposure and HLA in healthy donors. The PCR employed 60 Vbeta primers together with 13 Jbeta primers. Clones were read by immunoSEQ multiplex PCR, and TCRdb kept only the in-frame ones, dropping some. Of fewer than 75,000 clones listed, roughly 83% are singletons. The source material was PBMCs. All receptors derive from a man aged 30 to 45 in good health and CMV-seronegative.

The CDR3 here is CASIPQGRNNEQFF. The CDR3 bases are TGTGCCAGCATCCCACAGGGGAGAAACAATGAGCAGTTCTTC. The chain links TRBV27 to TRBJ2-1; 7 bases are a match to TRBD1. V gave up 7 bases and J gave up 5 bases; unmatched junction bases: 8. Germline values: CDR1 MNHEY, CDR2 SMNVEV (reference sequence). The CDR3 runs to 14 residues.

This chain connects TRBV7-9 to TRBJ1-5; D is perhaps TRBD1 (5 bases). Germline V lookup: CDR1 SEHNR, CDR2 FQNEAQ (reference sequence). The V end was cut by 4 bases, the J end by 4 bases, with 8 bases between. The CDR3 is made up of 13 amino acids. The CDR3 region is CASSSEGNQPQHF. The DNA of the CDR3 is TGTGCCAGCAGCTCGGAGGGGAATCAGCCCCAGCATTTT.

The chain is built from TRBV7-9 and TRBJ1-5; the match to TRBD1 covers 10 bases. J gave up 4 bases and V 4 bases, and 1 base lay outside the gene matches. The germline gives CDR1 SEHNR, CDR2 FQNEAQ (reference sequence). CDR3 size: 14 residues. This CDR3 is CASSSGQGNQPQHF. The CDR3 region has the DNA TGTGCCAGCAGCTCGGGACAGGGGAATCAGCCCCAGCATTTT.

J is TRBJ2-7 and V is TRBV5-1; 10 bases are a match to TRBD1. This CDR3 comprises 14 residues. In germline, CDR1 is SGHRS, CDR2 YFSETQ. Trimming at V came to 4 bases and at J to 6 bases, leaving 7 bases not matched to a gene. The CDR3 DNA follows: TGCGCCAGCAGCCACGACAGGGGGCGAGGCGAGCAGTACTTC. It translates to CASSHDRGRGEQYF.

The genes are TRBV15 and TRBJ2-7; possible D gene TRBD1, 7 bases. The germline V and J ends were trimmed by 0 bases and 5 bases, with 17 bases remaining between them. The germline gives CDR1 LNHNV, CDR2 YYDKDF (reference sequence). This CDR3 is built from 16 residues. CDR3 loop: CATSREEGAPSHEQYF. The CDR3 nucleotides are TGTGCCACCAGCAGAGAGGAGGGGGCGCCGTCCCACGAGCAGTACTTC.

The rearrangement links TRBV2 to TRBJ2-2; TRBD2 matches at 7 bases. Germline V gene sequence: CDR1 SNHLY, CDR2 FYNNEI. The CDR3 runs 15 residues. V was pared by 3 bases and J by 3 bases, with 4 bases of the junction left unmatched. The CDR3 bases are TGTGCCAGCAGTGAGTTCCGGGGGGACACCGGGGAGCTGTTTTTT. Encoded protein: CASSEFRGDTGELFF.

The J gene is TRBJ1-4, the V gene TRBV12-5; no reliable D call. This CDR3 spans 14 amino acids. Germline V gene sequence: CDR1 LGHNT, CDR2 FRNRAP. V was trimmed by 1 base and J by 8 bases, leaving 11 bases between them. This chain's CDR3 is CASGLAGASEKLFF. CDR3 sequence (DNA): TGTGCTAGTGGTTTGGCGGGAGCCTCGGAAAAACTGTTTTTT.

The DNA of the CDR3 is TGTGCCAGCAGCTTAGACAGGTCAAACATTCAGTACTTC. It specifies CASSLDRSNIQYF. The chain carries TRBV7-2 and TRBJ2-4, with TRBD1 as a possible D gene (5 bases). Germline V gene data show CDR1 as SGHTA and CDR2 as FQGNSA. The CDR3 totals 13 residues. With 1 base removed from V and 6 bases from J, the gap between germline ends came to 7 bases.

The rearrangement links TRBV5-1 to TRBJ1-2; 12 bases agree with TRBD1. The CDR3 is 16 amino acids. Trimming removed 0 bases from V and 6 bases from J; junction bases left unmatched: 6. The germline V gene encodes CDR1 SGHRS and CDR2 YFSETQ. The CDR3 sequence is CASSLDPGTGGNGYTF. CDR3 nucleotide sequence: TGCGCCAGCAGCTTGGACCCCGGGACAGGGGGCAATGGCTACACCTTC.

The chain employs TRBV19 and TRBJ2-5; D is perhaps TRBD2 (9 bases). Germline lookup yields CDR1 LNHDA and CDR2 SQIVND (reference sequence). The germline V and J ends were trimmed by 6 bases and 2 bases, with 22 bases remaining between them. The CDR3 totals 17 residues. CDR3 DNA: TGTGCCAGTAGCCAGGGGGCGGGAGGGACGAAACAAGAGACCCAGTACTTC. Encoded protein: CASSQGAGGTKQETQYF.

J is TRBJ1-6 and V is TRBV18; 9 nucleotides match TRBD1. This CDR3 is built from 16 residues. Trimming removed 0 bases from V and 9 bases from J; junction bases left unmatched: 6. Looked up from germline, CDR1 is KGHSH and CDR2 is LQKENI. The CDR3 spells CASSPPGTGRSSPLHF. Here the CDR3 DNA reads TGTGCCAGCTCACCACCTGGGACAGGGAGAAGTTCACCCCTCCACTTT.

The chain is built from TRBV9 and TRBJ1-1, with 8 bases lining up with TRBD1. This CDR3 spans 16 amino acids. V was clipped by 0 bases and J by 3 bases; unmatched bases: 7. Germline V gives CDR1 SGDLS, CDR2 YYNGEE. CDR3 loop: CASSVAGGGGDTEAFF. The CDR3 nucleotides read TGTGCCAGCAGCGTAGCAGGGGGCGGAGGGGACACTGAAGCTTTCTTT.

The gene calls are TRBV11-2 and TRBJ1-2; TRBD1 agrees at 7 bases. J lost 4 bases, V lost 1 base, and 3 bases had no gene match. This CDR3 region has 14 residues. CDR1 SGHAT and CDR2 FQNNGV come from the germline V gene. The CDR3 nucleotides read TGTGCCAGCAGCTTAGCCCAGGGGGGCTATGGCTACACCTTC. Its translation is CASSLAQGGYGYTF.

The chain is built from TRBV7-8 and TRBJ1-4; perhaps TRBD1 as D (5 bases). V shed 3 bases and J shed 0 bases, with 14 bases lying between them. The germline V gene has CDR1 SGHVS and CDR2 FQNEAQ. This CDR3 has 17 residues. The CDR3 is CASSLTGVSATNEKLFF. The CDR3 nucleotides are TGTGCCAGCAGCTTGACGGGGGTCAGTGCAACTAATGAAAAACTGTTTTTT.